This T cell receptor beta chain was identified during a study of blood T cell repertoires in COVID-19. Some clones are missing from TCRdb's copy, which holds only in-frame ones; the method was immunoSEQ multiplex PCR. Of 170,000 or so clones in the sample, around nine tenths were seen once. The sample comprised peripheral blood. The clonotype originates from a man aged 55 to 70 with COVID-19, enrolled during active disease.

The CDR3 region is CASSSLLGGEQYF. In DNA, the CDR3 is TGTGCCAGCAGTTCCCTCCTAGGTGGCGAGCAGTACTTC. This chain joins TRBV6-6 and TRBJ2-7, with D uncertain. The germline CDR1 and CDR2 sequences are MNHNY and SVGAGI (reference sequence). V was cut by 4 bases and J by 6 bases, with 13 bases left in between. The CDR3 extends over 13 amino acids.